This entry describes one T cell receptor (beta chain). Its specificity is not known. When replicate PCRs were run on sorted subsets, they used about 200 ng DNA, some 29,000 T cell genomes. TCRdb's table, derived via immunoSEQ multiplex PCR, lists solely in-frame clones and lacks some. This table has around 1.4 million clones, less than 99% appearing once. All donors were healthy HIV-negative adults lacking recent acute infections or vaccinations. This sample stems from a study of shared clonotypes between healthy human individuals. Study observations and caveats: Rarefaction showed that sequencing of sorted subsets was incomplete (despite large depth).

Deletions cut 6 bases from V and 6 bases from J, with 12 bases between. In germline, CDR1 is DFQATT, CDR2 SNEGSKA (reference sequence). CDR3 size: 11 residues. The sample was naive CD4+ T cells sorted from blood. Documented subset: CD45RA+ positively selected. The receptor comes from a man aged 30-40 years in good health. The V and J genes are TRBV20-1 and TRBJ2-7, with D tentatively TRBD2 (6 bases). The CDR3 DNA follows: TGCAGTGCGACGACTAGTCTCGAGCAGTACTTC. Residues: CSATTSLEQYF.